Listed here are 20 T cell receptor beta chains from one sample, sequenced in a study of CD8 T cells in Susac syndrome. RNA was extracted with the RNeasy kit, and a quantity of about 0.45 to 1 ug was reverse transcribed using random hexamers. Each CDR3 protein gets one entry after TCRdb re-called the immunoSEQ multiplex PCR reads with MiXCR. Of over 350,000 distinct CDR3 sequences in the sample, 85% are singletons; the top ten hold about 0.1%. Sequencing input: CD8+ T cells from PBMCs. Source of these receptors: a human donor with multiple sclerosis.

V is TRBV19 and J is TRBJ2-1; 8 nucleotides agree with TRBD2. CDR3 length: 14 residues. Trimming removed 6 bases from V and 9 bases from J; junction bases left unmatched: 10. Germline CDR1 is LNHDA and CDR2 is SQIVND (reference sequence). CDR3 sequence reads: CASRLSGRDGEQFF. The CDR3, as DNA: TGTGCCAGTAGACTGAGCGGGAGAGATGGTGAGCAGTTCTTC.

The chain combines TRBV28 with TRBJ2-1, with a tentative D call TRBD2 (5 bases). This CDR3 has 16 amino acids. Germline V CDR1 and CDR2: MDHEN, SYDVKM. V was pared by 4 bases and J by 7 bases, with 20 bases between. CDR3 sequence reads: CASSSAPEESGNEQFF. DNA of the CDR3: TGTGCCAGCAGTTCGGCCCCGGAGGAGTCGGGGAATGAGCAGTTCTTC.

J is TRBJ1-2 and V is TRBV20-1; TRBD1 agrees at 9 bases. Germline CDR1 is DFQATT and CDR2 is SNEGSKA (reference sequence). J lost 6 bases, V lost 6 bases, and 8 bases had no gene match. There are 13 residues in the CDR3. CDR3 sequence (DNA): TGCAGTGCCATTCCGGACAGGGGAGATGGCTACACCTTC. It yields the protein CSAIPDRGDGYTF.

The V call is TRBV5-4, the J call TRBJ2-1; perhaps TRBD2 as D (5 bases). Germline CDR1 and CDR2: SGHNT and YYREEE (reference sequence). The CDR3 totals 15 residues. V lost 4 bases, J lost 2 bases, and 13 bases lay in between. Here the CDR3 DNA reads TGTGCCAGCAGCCCGCCGGGATCCCCCTACAATGAGCAGTTCTTC. Protein product: CASSPPGSPYNEQFF.

J is TRBJ1-1 and V is TRBV7-9, with 7 nucleotides matching TRBD1. This CDR3 region has 15 residues. Germline V gene sequence: CDR1 SEHNR, CDR2 FQNEAQ (reference sequence). With 5 bases clipped from V and 0 bases from J, the junction kept 6 bases outside the gene matches. The CDR3 protein is CASSAVTGVNTEAFF. CDR3 nucleotide sequence: TGTGCCAGCAGCGCCGTAACAGGGGTGAACACTGAAGCTTTCTTT. The full variable domain, completed using reference TRBV7-9 and TRBJ1-1, is DTGVSQNPRHKITKRGQNVTFRCDPISEHNRLYWYRQTLGQGPEFLTYFQNEAQLEKSRLLSDRFSAERPKGSFSTLEIQRTEQGDSAMYLCASSAVTGVNTEAFFGQGTRLTVV.

The chain joins TRBV7-9 to TRBJ2-7; D gene ambiguous. Germline-derived CDR1 and CDR2 are SEHNR and FQNEAQ (reference sequence). CDR3 length: 12 residues. V gave up 8 bases and J gave up 2 bases, with 10 bases separating them. CDR3 sequence: CASGRPPYEQYF. CDR3 DNA sequence: TGTGCCAGCGGTAGACCCCCCTACGAGCAGTACTTC.

The V gene is TRBV7-8, the J gene TRBJ1-4; D gene ambiguous. The V end lost 1 base, the J end lost 0 bases, and 12 bases lay between the germline ends. This CDR3 has 17 residues. Germline-derived CDR1 and CDR2 are SGHVS and FQNEAQ. CDR3 DNA: TGTGCCAGCAGCTTAGTCCCCGACACTGCAACTAATGAAAAACTGTTTTTT. Translating gives CASSLVPDTATNEKLFF.

The table lists this clonotype with a count of one. The J gene is TRBJ2-1, the V gene TRBV5-1; 7 nucleotides match TRBD2. J gave up 3 bases and V 3 bases, and 15 bases lay outside the gene matches. Germline-derived CDR1 and CDR2 are SGHRS and YFSETQ. There are 18 residues in the CDR3. The CDR3 protein is CASSSGLAALFDYNEQFF. DNA of the CDR3: TGCGCCAGCAGCTCCGGGCTAGCGGCACTTTTCGACTACAATGAGCAGTTCTTC.

The gene calls are TRBV29-1 and TRBJ2-3, with D perhaps matching TRBD1 (6 bases). The CDR3 totals 15 residues. Trimming stripped 6 bases from V and 2 bases from J, with 18 bases between. Germline CDR1 SQVTM, CDR2 ANQGSEA. This chain's CDR3 is CSVISPGHPTDTQYF. CDR3 DNA: TGCAGCGTAATCAGCCCGGGACACCCCACAGATACGCAGTATTTT.

As DNA, the CDR3 is TGCGCCAGCAGCTGGGACAGGGTGGGCTACGAGCAGTACTTC. Amino acids: CASSWDRVGYEQYF. The V call is TRBV5-1, the J call TRBJ2-7; 9 bases are a match to TRBD1. The CDR3 sequence is 14 residues long. With 3 bases clipped from V and 3 bases from J, the junction kept 4 bases outside the gene matches. Germline V CDR1 and CDR2: SGHRS, YFSETQ.

The chain has TRBV19 and TRBJ1-1; D might be TRBD1 (5 bases). Deletions cut 3 bases from V and 3 bases from J, with 17 bases between. There are 16 residues in the CDR3. Germline V gene lookup returns CDR1 LNHDA and CDR2 SQIVND (reference sequence). The CDR3 region is CASSIVGDALDTEAFF. CDR3 coding DNA: TGTGCCAGTAGTATCGTGGGGGATGCTTTGGACACTGAAGCTTTCTTT. The whole variable domain, filled in from reference TRBV19 and TRBJ1-1, reads DGGITQSPKYLFRKEGQNVTLSCEQNLNHDAMYWYRQDPGQGLRLIYYSQIVNDFQKGDIAEGYSVSREKKESFPLTVTSAQKNPTAFYLCASSIVGDALDTEAFFGQGTRLTVV.

The chain is built from TRBV4-1 and TRBJ2-3, with TRBD2 matching 9 bases. Looked up from germline, CDR1 is MGHRA and CDR2 is YSYEKL. The CDR3 is 15 amino acids. Trimming took 1 base from V and 9 from J; bases not matched to a gene: 8. DNA for the CDR3: TGCGCCAGCAGCCAAGTCGAGATAGCGGGGGACACGCAGTATTTT. As protein: CASSQVEIAGDTQYF.

V usage is TRBV5-1 and J usage is TRBJ2-1; D is undetermined. The V and J ends lost 7 bases and 2 bases respectively, with 7 bases between them. Germline V lookup: CDR1 SGHRS, CDR2 YFSETQ. CDR3 length: 12 residues. CDR3 loop: CASGVTYNEQFF. As DNA, the CDR3 is TGCGCCAGCGGGGTAACCTACAATGAGCAGTTCTTC. Full variable domain (remainder filled in from reference TRBV5-1 and TRBJ2-1): KAGVTQTPRYLIKTRGQQVTLSCSPISGHRSVSWYQQTPGQGLQFLFEYFSETQRNKGNFPGRFSGRQFSNSRSEMNVSTLELGDSALYLCASGVTYNEQFFGPGTRLTVL.

V and J are TRBV5-1 and TRBJ2-7; maybe TRBD1 (6 bases). The V gene lost 3 bases and the J gene lost 4 bases, with 20 bases spanning the gap. The CDR3 runs 16 residues. Germline loops: CDR1 SGHRS, CDR2 YFSETQ. The CDR3 region has the DNA TGCGCCAGCAGCTCGGGACACCACCGGCAAGATTACGAGCAGTACTTC. This sequence encodes CASSSGHHRQDYEQYF.

This chain joins TRBV20-1 and TRBJ2-2; 8 bases align to TRBD1. CDR1 DFQATT and CDR2 SNEGSKA come from the germline V gene (reference sequence). The CDR3 totals 14 residues. J gave up 5 bases and V 6 bases, and 8 bases lay outside the gene matches. CDR3 protein: CSAPTGDGTGELFF. DNA for the CDR3: TGCAGTGCGCCGACAGGGGATGGGACCGGGGAGCTGTTTTTT.

V gene TRBV5-4 combines with J gene TRBJ2-7; D not resolved. Germline values: CDR1 SGHNT, CDR2 YYREEE (reference sequence). V was trimmed by 0 bases and J by 3 bases, leaving 13 bases between them. This CDR3 is 15 amino acids long. CDR3: CASSLGHSTLYEQYF. CDR3 sequence (DNA): TGTGCCAGCAGCTTGGGTCACAGCACCCTCTACGAGCAGTACTTC. The full variable domain, rest sourced from reference TRBV5-4 and TRBJ2-7, is ETGVTQSPTHLIKTRGQQVTLRCSSQSGHNTVSWYQQALGQGPQFIFQYYREEENGRGNFPPRFSGLQFPNYSSELNVNALELDDSALYLCASSLGHSTLYEQYFGPGTRLTVT.

V usage is TRBV11-2 and J usage is TRBJ2-7; possible D gene TRBD1, 6 bases. The length of the CDR3 is 16 residues. Germline lookup yields CDR1 SGHAT and CDR2 FQNNGV. The V end lost 0 bases, the J end lost 2 bases, and 14 bases lay between the germline ends. CDR3 protein: CASSLDWAGDTYEQYF. The CDR3 nucleotides read TGTGCCAGCAGCTTAGATTGGGCAGGGGATACCTACGAGCAGTACTTC.

This clonotype was counted between two and nine times. The chain links TRBV14 to TRBJ2-7, with TRBD1 matching 7 bases. Trimming removed 1 base from V and 7 bases from J; junction bases left unmatched: 10. Germline CDR1 is SGHDN and CDR2 is FVKESK. The CDR3 contains 15 residues. The CDR3 bases are TGTGCCAGCAGCCAAGCGACAGGGACCAGGCGGGAGCAGTACTTC. Protein product: CASSQATGTRREQYF.

This chain links TRBV7-9 with TRBJ2-3; D perhaps matches TRBD1 (5 bases). Germline CDR1 SEHNR, CDR2 FQNEAQ (reference sequence). V shed 0 bases and J shed 5 bases, with 12 bases lying between them. The CDR3 has 15 amino acids. The CDR3 DNA follows: TGTGCCAGCAGCTTAGCCAGGGCCGCGGAAGATACGCAGTATTTT. Translated, it gives CASSLARAAEDTQYF.

The V and J genes are TRBV29-1 and TRBJ2-1; D possibly matches TRBD1 or TRBD2 (5 bases each). The ends were cut back, 0 bases at V and 6 bases at J, with 18 bases in the middle. Germline values: CDR1 SQVTM, CDR2 ANQGSEA. The CDR3 extends over 16 amino acids. The CDR3 is CSVEEGSEIGTNEQFF. In DNA form, the CDR3 reads TGCAGCGTTGAAGAAGGTAGCGAGATCGGGACCAATGAGCAGTTCTTC.